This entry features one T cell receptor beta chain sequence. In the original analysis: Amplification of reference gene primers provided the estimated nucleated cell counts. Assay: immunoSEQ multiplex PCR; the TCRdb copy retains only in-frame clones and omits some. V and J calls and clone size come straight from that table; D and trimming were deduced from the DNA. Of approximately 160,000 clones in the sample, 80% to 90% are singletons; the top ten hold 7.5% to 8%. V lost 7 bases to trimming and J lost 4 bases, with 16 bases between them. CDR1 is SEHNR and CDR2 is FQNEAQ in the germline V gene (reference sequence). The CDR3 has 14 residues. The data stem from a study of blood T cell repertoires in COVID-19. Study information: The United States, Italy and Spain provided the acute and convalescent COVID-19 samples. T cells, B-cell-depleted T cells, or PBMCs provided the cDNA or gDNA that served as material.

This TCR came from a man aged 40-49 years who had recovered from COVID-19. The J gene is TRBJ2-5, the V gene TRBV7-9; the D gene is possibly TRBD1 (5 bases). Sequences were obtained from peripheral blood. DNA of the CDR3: TGTGCCAGCACCCTCCAGGGAAGGGGAGAGACCCAGTACTTC. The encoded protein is CASTLQGRGETQYF.